These 27 T cell receptor beta chains originate from one sample sequenced in a study of cytomegalovirus exposure and HLA in healthy donors. 60 Vbeta and 13 Jbeta primers were used in PCR. The table came from immunoSEQ multiplex PCR; TCRdb's copy has only in-frame clones and leaves some out. The table has around 150,000 clones, around 80% seen once. The sample comprised PBMCs. The receptors stem from a man aged 35 to 55 in good health and CMV-seropositive.

On this clone itself: Distinct nucleotide sequences in the sample also encode this CDR3. This rearrangement joins TRBV19 to TRBJ1-2; 8 nucleotides line up with TRBD1. V lost 3 bases to trimming and J lost 4 bases; unmatched junction nucleotides: 4. CDR1 and CDR2 from the germline V gene are LNHDA and SQIVND (reference sequence). The CDR3 runs to 14 residues. CDR3 nucleotide sequence: TGTGCCAGTAGTATTCGTGACAGGGGCTATGGCTACACCTTC. This gives the protein CASSIRDRGYGYTF.

The chain couples TRBV19 to TRBJ1-3; perhaps TRBD1 as D (5 bases). Trimming pared 5 bases from V and 0 bases from J, leaving 17 bases between. Germline V gives CDR1 LNHDA, CDR2 SQIVND (reference sequence). This CDR3 contains 17 residues. CDR3 loop: CASSPDHWGDSGNTIYF. The CDR3 DNA is TGTGCCAGTAGTCCCGATCATTGGGGGGACTCTGGAAACACCATATATTTT.

V is TRBV6-5 and J is TRBJ1-2; TRBD1 agrees at 8 bases. V was pared by 2 bases and J by 0 bases, with 5 bases of the junction left unmatched. CDR3 size: 16 residues. From germline, CDR1 is MNHEY and CDR2 SVGAGI. The CDR3 loop is CASSYGRGLPNYGYTF. In DNA, the CDR3 is TGTGCCAGCAGTTACGGCAGGGGGCTTCCTAACTATGGCTACACCTTC.

This clone was counted between two and nine times. The rearrangement links TRBV11-2 to TRBJ1-1; no clear D. V lost 2 bases and J lost 7, with 11 bases in between. Germline V gives CDR1 SGHAT, CDR2 FQNNGV. This CDR3 contains 13 residues. The CDR3 DNA reads TGTGCCAGCAGCTTAAGCCTAAAGCTTGAAGCTTTCTTT. Translating gives CASSLSLKLEAFF.

The rearrangement joins TRBV5-4 to TRBJ2-7, with TRBD2 identical over 7 bases. The germline CDR1 and CDR2 sequences are SGHNT and YYREEE (reference sequence). The CDR3 has 15 amino acids. Losses at the gene ends were 4 bases for V and 1 base for J; bases not matched to a gene: 8. DNA of the CDR3: TGTGCCAGCAGCCAAGGACTAGGCCCTTCCTACGAGCAGTACTTC. It encodes CASSQGLGPSYEQYF.

The chain joins TRBV7-2 to TRBJ2-7; 8 nucleotides line up with TRBD2. Germline CDR1 is SGHTA and CDR2 is FQGNSA. The V segment lost 0 bases and the J segment 2 bases; nucleotides outside the gene matches: 3. CDR3 length: 15 residues. The CDR3 is CASSLASGRAYEQYF. The DNA for the CDR3 is TGTGCCAGCAGCTTAGCCAGCGGGAGAGCCTACGAGCAGTACTTC.

The chain carries TRBV29-1 and TRBJ2-7; weak D call: TRBD1 (7 bases). V shed 5 bases and J shed 5 bases, with 16 bases lying between them. CDR3 length: 13 residues. Germline CDR1 and CDR2: SQVTM and ANQGSEA. The CDR3 bases are TGCAGCGTTACGACAGGGTCTAGCGACGAGCAGTACTTC. Translated: CSVTTGSSDEQYF.

This chain links TRBV30 with TRBJ1-2; the match to TRBD1 covers 8 bases. V shed 5 bases, J shed 8 bases, and the junction held 4 bases outside the gene matches. The CDR3 loop spans 11 amino acids. Per the germline V gene, CDR1 is GTSNPN and CDR2 is SVGIG (reference sequence). CDR3 region: CAWDRGGGYTF. In DNA form, the CDR3 reads TGTGCCTGGGACAGGGGAGGCGGCTACACCTTC.

This chain links TRBV4-1 with TRBJ2-7, with TRBD2 identical over 10 bases. CDR1 is MGHRA and CDR2 is YSYEKL in the germline V gene. The CDR3 has 16 amino acids. V lost 0 bases, J lost 6 bases, and 8 bases stayed unmatched. CDR3 nucleotide sequence: TGCGCCAGCAGCCAAGATTGGGCTAGCGGGAGTCGCGAGCAGTACTTC. As protein: CASSQDWASGSREQYF.

V gene TRBV30 combines with J gene TRBJ1-1; TRBD1 matches at 9 bases. J gave up 0 bases and V 2 bases, and 7 bases lay outside the gene matches. Germline V gene sequence: CDR1 GTSNPN, CDR2 SVGIG (reference sequence). The CDR3 is 16 residues long. CDR3 sequence reads: CAWSRPGTGMNTEAFF. In nucleotides, the CDR3 is TGTGCCTGGAGTCGTCCCGGGACAGGGATGAACACTGAAGCTTTCTTT.

The chain uses TRBV30 and TRBJ1-5, with 7 bases identical to TRBD1. The V gene end was trimmed by 7 bases and the J gene end by 3 bases; junction bases not matched to a gene: 9. CDR3 length: 14 residues. CDR1 is GTSNPN and CDR2 is SVGIG in the germline V gene (reference sequence). CDR3 sequence reads: CAFSLDRANQPQHF. In DNA, the CDR3 is TGTGCCTTTTCCCTCGACAGGGCCAATCAGCCCCAGCATTTT.

This clone was observed once. DNA for the CDR3: TGTGCCAGCAGCTCAACTAATGAAAAACTGTTTTTT. Translated: CASSSTNEKLFF. The chain couples TRBV27 to TRBJ1-4; D is unresolved. The germline V gene has CDR1 MNHEY and CDR2 SMNVEV (reference sequence). Trimming stripped 6 bases from V and 0 bases from J, with 2 bases between. The CDR3 loop spans 12 amino acids.

V gene TRBV6-5 combines with J gene TRBJ1-1; 11 positions match TRBD1. V was pared by 5 bases and J by 4 bases, with 6 bases of the junction left unmatched. The CDR3 is made up of 15 amino acids. Germline CDR1 is MNHEY and CDR2 is SVGAGI. CDR3 residues: CASSVDRGQGTEAFF. CDR3 nucleotide sequence: TGTGCCAGCAGTGTGGACAGGGGGCAGGGCACTGAAGCTTTCTTT.

A few counts support this clone. The chain uses TRBV2 and TRBJ1-4; 9 bases are shared with TRBD1. CDR3 length equals 18 residues. V lost 2 bases, J lost 8 bases, and 15 bases stayed unmatched. The germline CDR1 and CDR2 sequences are SNHLY and FYNNEI. CDR3 residues: CASSERGTGSRKREKLFF. The CDR3, as DNA: TGTGCCAGCAGTGAACGAGGGACAGGGTCCCGAAAACGAGAAAAACTGTTTTTT.

V usage is TRBV5-6 and J usage is TRBJ1-3; D possibly corresponds to TRBD1 (5 bases). The germline CDR1 and CDR2 sequences are SGHDT and YYEEEE. The length of the CDR3 is 15 residues. The V and J ends lost 7 bases and 0 bases respectively, with 14 bases between them. The chain's CDR3 is CASLRAGLSGNTIYF. DNA for the CDR3: TGTGCCAGCCTCAGGGCAGGCCTCTCTGGAAACACCATATATTTT.

The chain employs TRBV19 and TRBJ1-1, with D possibly being TRBD1 (5 bases). V was shortened by 5 bases and J by 4 bases, with 14 bases between the two germline ends. This CDR3 region has 14 residues. Looked up from germline, CDR1 is LNHDA and CDR2 is SQIVND (reference sequence). This chain's CDR3 is CASSSQGLRTEAFF. DNA of the CDR3: TGTGCCAGTAGTTCCCAGGGTCTACGCACTGAAGCTTTCTTT.

V usage is TRBV27 and J usage is TRBJ2-1; D is unresolved. The V end lost 2 bases, the J end lost 1 base, and 12 bases lay between the germline ends. There are 16 residues in the CDR3. The V gene's germline CDR1 is MNHEY and CDR2 SMNVEV (reference sequence). CDR3 residues: CASSLAIATSYNEQFF. CDR3 nucleotides: TGTGCCAGCAGTTTAGCCATAGCCACGTCCTACAATGAGCAGTTCTTC.

The chain joins TRBV6-1 to TRBJ1-3; D ambiguous. This CDR3 spans 15 amino acids. V gave up 2 bases and J gave up 4 bases, with 12 bases separating them. Germline loops: CDR1 MNHNS, CDR2 SASEGT. In nucleotides, the CDR3 is TGTGCCAGCAGTGAAATGGTATACAGAGGAAACACCATATATTTT. Protein: CASSEMVYRGNTIYF.

V and J are TRBV19 and TRBJ1-5; TRBD1 might be the D (6 bases). V was cut by 7 bases and J by 6 bases, with 25 bases left in between. The length of the CDR3 is 17 residues. Per germline, CDR1 LNHDA and CDR2 SQIVND (reference sequence). CDR3 residues: CASTLIGGGGQGQPQHF. CDR3 in DNA: TGTGCCAGTACCCTTATCGGCGGGGGGGGGCAGGGTCAGCCCCAGCATTTT. The full variable domain, in which reference TRBV19 and TRBJ1-5 provide the parts outside the CDR3, is DGGITQSPKYLFRKEGQNVTLSCEQNLNHDAMYWYRQDPGQGLRLIYYSQIVNDFQKGDIAEGYSVSREKKESFPLTVTSAQKNPTAFYLCASTLIGGGGQGQPQHFGDGTRLSIL.

The genes are TRBV25-1 and TRBJ2-1, with a weak D call TRBD2 (5 bases). With 1 base removed from V and 2 bases from J, the gap between germline ends came to 12 bases. The CDR3 length is 16 residues. The germline CDR1 and CDR2 sequences are MGHDK and SYGVNS. CDR3 in amino acids: CASSESHEGAYNEQFF. In DNA form, the CDR3 reads TGTGCCAGCAGTGAATCCCATGAGGGAGCCTACAATGAGCAGTTCTTC.

This chain uses TRBV4-1 with TRBJ2-1, with TRBD1 as a possible D gene (5 bases). Germline V gene sequence: CDR1 MGHRA, CDR2 YSYEKL. With 3 bases removed from V and 5 bases from J, the gap between germline ends came to 20 bases. This CDR3 is 17 amino acids long. The CDR3 region is CASSHPKEGVHDNEQFF. CDR3 nucleotide sequence: TGCGCCAGCAGCCATCCGAAAGAAGGGGTTCACGACAATGAGCAGTTCTTC.

The chain uses TRBV6-4 and TRBJ2-1, with TRBD2 matching 11 bases. V was pared by 6 bases and J by 2 bases, with 3 bases of the junction left unmatched. Germline V gene sequence: CDR1 MRHNA, CDR2 SNTAGT. There are 15 residues in the CDR3. The CDR3 nucleotides are TGTGCCAGCAGCCGACTAGCGGGGACCTACAATGAGCAGTTCTTC. Translated, it gives CASSRLAGTYNEQFF.

The sample holds one count of this clone. Other DNA variants within this sample encode the same CDR3. Written as DNA, the CDR3 is TGTGCCAGCAGTTTAGGAGCGGGAGTATACGAGCAGTACTTC. It is translated as CASSLGAGVYEQYF. The rearrangement joins TRBV28 to TRBJ2-7, with 8 bases lining up with TRBD2. The CDR3 loop spans 14 amino acids. The V gene end was trimmed by 2 bases and the J gene end by 4 bases; junction bases not matched to a gene: 4. In germline, CDR1 is MDHEN, CDR2 SYDVKM.

This clone was found once. The chain uses TRBV14 and TRBJ2-7; D is possibly TRBD1 (7 bases). Germline CDR1 reads SGHDN; CDR2 reads FVKESK. With 4 bases removed from V and 6 bases from J, the gap between germline ends came to 16 bases. CDR3 size: 14 residues. CDR3 DNA sequence: TGTGCCAGCAGCCCGACAGGGAGGTTTCGCGAGCAGTACTTC. Translating it yields CASSPTGRFREQYF.

V usage is TRBV27 and J usage is TRBJ2-5; 9 nucleotides align to TRBD1. The CDR3 consists of 16 residues. With 0 bases clipped from V and 5 bases from J, the junction kept 7 bases outside the gene matches. The V gene's germline CDR1 is MNHEY and CDR2 SMNVEV (reference sequence). The CDR3 spells CASSLSANRGLETQYF. For the CDR3, the DNA is TGTGCCAGCAGTTTATCCGCCAACAGGGGGCTTGAGACCCAGTACTTC.

The chain employs TRBV5-6 and TRBJ2-7; D possibly corresponds to TRBD1 (5 bases). CDR3 length: 15 residues. V was clipped by 3 bases and J by 0 bases, with 13 bases between them. Germline CDR1 reads SGHDT; CDR2 reads YYEEEE. The CDR3 nucleotides read TGTGCCAGCAGCTCCTTAGGGGCCCCCTCCTACGAGCAGTACTTC. It yields the protein CASSSLGAPSYEQYF.

The J gene is TRBJ2-5, the V gene TRBV28; D is unclear. V was clipped by 7 bases and J by 4 bases, with 22 bases between them. Germline V lookup: CDR1 MDHEN, CDR2 SYDVKM. CDR3 length equals 16 residues. This CDR3 reads CASTLGASFRRETQYF. The CDR3 DNA is TGTGCCAGCACCTTAGGAGCTTCCTTTAGGAGAGAGACCCAGTACTTC.